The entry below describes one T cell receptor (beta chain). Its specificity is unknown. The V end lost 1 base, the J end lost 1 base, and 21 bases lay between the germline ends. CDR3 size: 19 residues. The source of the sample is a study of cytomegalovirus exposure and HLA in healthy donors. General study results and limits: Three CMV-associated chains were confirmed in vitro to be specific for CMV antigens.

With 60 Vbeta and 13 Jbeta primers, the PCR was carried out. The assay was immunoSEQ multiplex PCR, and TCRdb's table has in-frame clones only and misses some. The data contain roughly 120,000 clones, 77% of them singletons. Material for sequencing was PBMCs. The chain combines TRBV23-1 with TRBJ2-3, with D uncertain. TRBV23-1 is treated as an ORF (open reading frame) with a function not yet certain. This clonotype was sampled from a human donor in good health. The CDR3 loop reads CASSQFSQRLRYCTDTQYF. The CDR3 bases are TGCGCCAGCAGTCAATTCAGCCAGAGGCTTCGGTACTGCACAGATACGCAGTATTTT.